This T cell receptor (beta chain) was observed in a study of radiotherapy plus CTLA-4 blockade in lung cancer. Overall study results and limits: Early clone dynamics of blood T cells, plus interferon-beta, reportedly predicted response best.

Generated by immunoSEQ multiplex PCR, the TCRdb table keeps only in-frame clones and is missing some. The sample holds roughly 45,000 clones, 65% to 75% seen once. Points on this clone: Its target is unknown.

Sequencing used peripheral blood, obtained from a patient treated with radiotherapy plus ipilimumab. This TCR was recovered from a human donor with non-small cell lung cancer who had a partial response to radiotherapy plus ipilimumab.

CDR3 DNA sequence: TGTGCCAGCAGTTACACGAAGGACAGGGTAGTTTTCTTC. It is translated as CASSYTKDRVVFF. This chain links TRBV6-5 with TRBJ2-1; 8 nucleotides line up with TRBD1. There are 13 residues in the CDR3. V was clipped by 2 bases and J by 16 bases; unmatched bases: 10. Germline V lookup: CDR1 MNHEY, CDR2 SVGAGI.